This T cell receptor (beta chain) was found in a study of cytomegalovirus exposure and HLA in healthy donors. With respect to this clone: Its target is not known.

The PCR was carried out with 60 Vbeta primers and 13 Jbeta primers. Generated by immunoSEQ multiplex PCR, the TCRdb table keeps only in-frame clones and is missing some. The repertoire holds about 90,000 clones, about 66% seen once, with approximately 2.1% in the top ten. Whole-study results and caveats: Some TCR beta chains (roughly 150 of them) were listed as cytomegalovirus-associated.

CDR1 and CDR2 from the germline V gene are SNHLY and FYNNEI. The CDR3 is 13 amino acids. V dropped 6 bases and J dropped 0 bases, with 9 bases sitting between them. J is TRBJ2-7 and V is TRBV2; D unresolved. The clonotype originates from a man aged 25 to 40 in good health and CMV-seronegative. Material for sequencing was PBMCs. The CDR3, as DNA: TGTGCCAGCAGGAGACGGAGCTCCTACGAGCAGTACTTC. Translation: CASRRRSSYEQYF.